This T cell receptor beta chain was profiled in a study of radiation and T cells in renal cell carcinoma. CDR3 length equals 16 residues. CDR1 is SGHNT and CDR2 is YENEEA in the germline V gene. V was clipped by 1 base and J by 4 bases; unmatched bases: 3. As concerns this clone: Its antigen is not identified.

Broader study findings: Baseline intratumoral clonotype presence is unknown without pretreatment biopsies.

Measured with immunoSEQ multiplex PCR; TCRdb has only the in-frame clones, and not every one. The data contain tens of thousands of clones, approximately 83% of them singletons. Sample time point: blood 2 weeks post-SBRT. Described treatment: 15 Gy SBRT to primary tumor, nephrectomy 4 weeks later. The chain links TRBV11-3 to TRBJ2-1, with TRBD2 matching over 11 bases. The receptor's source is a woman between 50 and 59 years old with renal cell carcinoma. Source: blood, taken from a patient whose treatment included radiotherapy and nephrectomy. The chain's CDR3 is CASSLGGTSGYNEQFF. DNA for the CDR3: TGTGCCAGCAGCTTAGGGGGGACTAGCGGATACAATGAGCAGTTCTTC.